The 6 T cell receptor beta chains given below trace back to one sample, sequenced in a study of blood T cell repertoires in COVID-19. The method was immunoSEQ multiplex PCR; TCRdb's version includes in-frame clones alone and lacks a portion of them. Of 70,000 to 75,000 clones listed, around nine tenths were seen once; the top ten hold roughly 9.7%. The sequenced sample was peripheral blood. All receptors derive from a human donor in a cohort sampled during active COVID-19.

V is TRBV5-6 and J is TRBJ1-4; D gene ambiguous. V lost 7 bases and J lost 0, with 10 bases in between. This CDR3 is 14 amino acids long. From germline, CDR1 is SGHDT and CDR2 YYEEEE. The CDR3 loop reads CASGQNATNEKLFF. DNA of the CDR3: TGTGCCAGCGGTCAGAATGCAACTAATGAAAAACTGTTTTTT.

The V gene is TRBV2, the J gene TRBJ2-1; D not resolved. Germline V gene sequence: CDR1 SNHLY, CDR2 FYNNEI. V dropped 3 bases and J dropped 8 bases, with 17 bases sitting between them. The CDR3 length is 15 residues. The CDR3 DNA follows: TGTGCCAGCAGTGAGAGTCGGGTAGCCCCGGATGAGCAGTTCTTC. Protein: CASSESRVAPDEQFF.

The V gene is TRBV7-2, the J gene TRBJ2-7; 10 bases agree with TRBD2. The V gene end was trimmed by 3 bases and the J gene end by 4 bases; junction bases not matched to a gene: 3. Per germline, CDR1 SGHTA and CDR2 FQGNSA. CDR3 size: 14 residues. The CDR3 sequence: CASSLQTSGYEQYF. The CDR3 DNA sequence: TGTGCCAGCAGCTTGCAGACTAGCGGGTACGAGCAGTACTTC.

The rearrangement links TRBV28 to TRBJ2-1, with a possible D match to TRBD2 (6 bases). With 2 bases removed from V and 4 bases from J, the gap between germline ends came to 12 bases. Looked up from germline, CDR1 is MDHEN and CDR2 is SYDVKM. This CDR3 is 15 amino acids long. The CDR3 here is CASSLRWEVYNEQFF. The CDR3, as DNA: TGTGCCAGCAGTTTAAGGTGGGAGGTTTACAATGAGCAGTTCTTC.

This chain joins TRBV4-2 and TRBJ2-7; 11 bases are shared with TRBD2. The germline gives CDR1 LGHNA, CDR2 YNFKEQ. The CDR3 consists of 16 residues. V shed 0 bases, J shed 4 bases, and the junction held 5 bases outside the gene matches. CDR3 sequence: CASSQDTSGRSYEQYF. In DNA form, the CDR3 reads TGTGCCAGCAGCCAAGATACTAGCGGGAGATCATACGAGCAGTACTTC.

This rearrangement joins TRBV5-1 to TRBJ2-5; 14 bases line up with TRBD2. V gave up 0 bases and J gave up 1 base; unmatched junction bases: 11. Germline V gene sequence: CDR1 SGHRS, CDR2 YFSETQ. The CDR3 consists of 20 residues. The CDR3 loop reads CASSLVRQGGLAGAQETQYF. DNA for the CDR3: TGCGCCAGCAGCTTGGTCCGGCAGGGGGGACTAGCGGGAGCCCAAGAGACCCAGTACTTC.